Each of the 18 T cell receptor beta chains below was sequenced from the same sample in a study of siplizumab effects on memory and regulatory T cells. The repertoire was sequenced with immunoSEQ multiplex PCR; TCRdb's copy has only in-frame clones and lacks some. The sample comprises over 95,000 clones, 80% to 95% of which are singletons, and around 0.16% rests with the top ten. The sample taken for sequencing was non-Treg CD4+ T cells sorted from blood. These receptors all come from a human donor in good health.

This chain uses TRBV6-1 with TRBJ1-2; 7 positions match TRBD1. Trimming took 3 bases from V and 3 from J; bases not matched to a gene: 13. Germline V gene sequence: CDR1 MNHNS, CDR2 SASEGT. CDR3 length: 17 residues. The CDR3 reads CASSEHLSKGGYYGYTF. For the CDR3, the DNA is TGTGCCAGCAGTGAGCACCTTAGCAAAGGGGGCTACTATGGCTACACCTTC.

This clone occurred once. This chain links TRBV6-6 with TRBJ1-2; D is ambiguous. The V gene's germline CDR1 is MNHNY and CDR2 SVGAGI (reference sequence). The CDR3 consists of 13 residues. V shed 7 bases and J shed 0 bases, with 9 bases lying between them. CDR3 DNA sequence: TGTGCCAGCAAGGGAGGACCTAACTATGGCTACACCTTC. Its protein product is CASKGGPNYGYTF.

The chain recombines TRBV19 with TRBJ2-5, with D hard to call. CDR3 length: 15 residues. Germline V gene lookup returns CDR1 LNHDA and CDR2 SQIVND (reference sequence). Trimming shortened V by 3 bases and J by 5 bases, and 16 bases separated the two germline ends. CDR3 sequence reads: CASSISVNDGETQYF. In DNA, the CDR3 is TGTGCCAGTAGTATCTCAGTGAACGATGGGGAGACCCAGTACTTC.

V gene TRBV19 combines with J gene TRBJ2-1; D call uncertain. The CDR3 sequence is 14 residues long. Looked up from germline, CDR1 is LNHDA and CDR2 is SQIVND (reference sequence). Trimming cost V 10 bases and J 7 bases, with 20 bases left between them. This chain's CDR3 is CATRDFPRRNEQFF. In DNA, the CDR3 is TGTGCCACTAGAGACTTTCCGAGGCGTAATGAGCAGTTCTTC.

The chain joins TRBV15 to TRBJ2-7, with 9 bases that match TRBD1. This CDR3 comprises 14 residues. J lost 3 bases, V lost 3 bases, and 3 bases had no gene match. Germline assignment: CDR1 LNHNV and CDR2 YYDKDF (reference sequence). CDR3 nucleotides: TGTGCCACCAGCAGTGGACAGGGGCTCTACGAGCAGTACTTC. Translation gives CATSSGQGLYEQYF. Full variable domain (remainder filled in from reference TRBV15 and TRBJ2-7): DAMVIQNPRYQVTQFGKPVTLSCSQTLNHNVMYWYQQKSSQAPKLLFHYYDKDFNNEADTPDNFQSRRPNTSFCFLDIRSPGLGDTAMYLCATSSGQGLYEQYFGPGTRLTVT.

The V gene is TRBV4-2, the J gene TRBJ1-3; 7 nucleotides line up with TRBD1. The germline CDR1 and CDR2 sequences are LGHNA and YNFKEQ. The CDR3 extends over 16 amino acids. The trim removed 4 bases at V and 3 bases at J, leaving 9 bases unmatched. CDR3 in DNA: TGTGCCAGCAGCCTCGACAAGGGGGCTGGTGGAAACACCATATATTTT. Protein: CASSLDKGAGGNTIYF.

The CDR3 DNA follows: TGTGCCAGCAGCTCGCCGGGTGCCGGGGAGCTGTTTTTT. Its translation: CASSSPGAGELFF. The rearrangement links TRBV7-3 to TRBJ2-2; D call uncertain. Trimming pared 4 bases from V and 6 bases from J, leaving 9 bases between. The CDR3 is made up of 13 amino acids. CDR1 is SGHTA and CDR2 is FQGTGA in the germline V gene.

J is TRBJ1-5 and V is TRBV27; 8 positions match TRBD1. This CDR3 has 14 amino acids. J lost 3 bases, V lost 6 bases, and 4 bases had no gene match. CDR1 MNHEY and CDR2 SMNVEV come from the germline V gene (reference sequence). The CDR3 sequence: CASSRTGFNQPQHF. The CDR3 DNA reads TGTGCCAGCAGCCGGACAGGGTTCAATCAGCCCCAGCATTTT.

The chain is built from TRBV6-5 and TRBJ1-1; no definite D call. The V and J ends lost 6 bases and 2 bases respectively, with 13 bases between them. Germline CDR1 reads MNHEY; CDR2 reads SVGAGI. This CDR3 contains 14 residues. The CDR3 nucleotides read TGTGCCAGCAGGGTGGGCAGGCATAACACTGAAGCTTTCTTT. Translation gives CASRVGRHNTEAFF.

The chain links TRBV11-2 to TRBJ2-3; 7 bases align to TRBD2. This CDR3 is 16 amino acids long. The V gene end was trimmed by 5 bases and the J gene end by 1 base; junction bases not matched to a gene: 9. Germline values: CDR1 SGHAT, CDR2 FQNNGV. CDR3: CASSASREAGTDTQYF. For the CDR3, the DNA is TGTGCCAGCAGCGCGTCACGGGAGGCAGGCACAGATACGCAGTATTTT.

This chain uses TRBV7-3 with TRBJ1-1, with no clear D. This CDR3 has 16 residues. Trimming removed 4 bases from V and 1 base from J, with 16 bases in between. Per germline, CDR1 SGHTA and CDR2 FQGTGA. CDR3 region: CASSSAGSKKNTEAFF. CDR3 nucleotide sequence: TGTGCCAGCAGCTCGGCGGGCAGCAAGAAGAACACTGAAGCTTTCTTT.

The chain combines TRBV5-1 with TRBJ1-3; D gene uncertain. CDR3 size: 17 residues. With 3 bases removed from V and 0 bases from J, the gap between germline ends came to 16 bases. Germline V gene sequence: CDR1 SGHRS, CDR2 YFSETQ. The CDR3, as DNA: TGCGCCAGCAGCTCCCCTTGGGATGGGAGCTCTGGAAACACCATATATTTT. Protein: CASSSPWDGSSGNTIYF.

As regards this clone: Other nucleotide sequences in the sample specify the same CDR3. This CDR3 reads CASSLGQGNTEAFF. For the CDR3, the DNA is TGTGCCAGCTCGCTGGGACAGGGGAACACTGAAGCTTTCTTT. This chain links TRBV18 with TRBJ1-1; TRBD1 matches at 9 bases. Trimming cost V 6 bases and J 1 base; bases outside gene matches: 3. Germline V gene lookup returns CDR1 KGHSH and CDR2 LQKENI. The CDR3 has 14 amino acids.

The rearrangement uses TRBV2 and TRBJ2-1, with no clear D. The ends were cut back, 4 bases at V and 4 bases at J, with 8 bases in the middle. The CDR3 loop spans 13 amino acids. The germline V gene has CDR1 SNHLY and CDR2 FYNNEI. CDR3: CASSVYPYNEQFF. CDR3 nucleotide sequence: TGTGCCAGCAGTGTCTACCCATACAATGAGCAGTTCTTC.

The V and J genes are TRBV11-2 and TRBJ1-1, with D perhaps matching TRBD1 (6 bases). Per the germline V gene, CDR1 is SGHAT and CDR2 is FQNNGV. V was cut by 1 base and J by 8 bases, with 11 bases left in between. This CDR3 comprises 13 residues. The CDR3 DNA sequence: TGTGCCAGCAGCTTAGGCGCCGGGACAGAAGCTTTCTTT. It is translated as CASSLGAGTEAFF.

CDR3 nucleotides: TGTGCCACCAGCAGAGGGTTAAACTACAATGAGCAGTTCTTC. It encodes CATSRGLNYNEQFF. This chain connects TRBV15 to TRBJ2-1; D remains ambiguous. The germline V gene has CDR1 LNHNV and CDR2 YYDKDF (reference sequence). V lost 1 base, J lost 3 bases, and 7 bases lay in between. The CDR3 has 14 amino acids. Looking up the rest from reference TRBV15 and TRBJ2-1 gives the full variable domain: DAMVIQNPRYQVTQFGKPVTLSCSQTLNHNVMYWYQQKSSQAPKLLFHYYDKDFNNEADTPDNFQSRRPNTSFCFLDIRSPGLGDTAMYLCATSRGLNYNEQFFGPGTRLTVL.

The V call is TRBV4-3, the J call TRBJ1-4; D might be TRBD1 (5 bases). This CDR3 is built from 13 residues. The ends were cut back, 4 bases at V and 6 bases at J, with 9 bases in the middle. From germline, CDR1 is LGHNA and CDR2 YSLEER. CDR3 sequence: CASSLGTDEKLFF. CDR3 nucleotide sequence: TGCGCCAGCAGCCTGGGGACGGATGAAAAACTGTTTTTT.

This clone was seen just once. The rearrangement links TRBV18 to TRBJ2-5; D uncertain. The CDR3 spans 12 residues. V was clipped by 8 bases and J by 1 base, with 8 bases between them. CDR1 and CDR2 (germline): KGHSH, LQKENI. DNA of the CDR3: TGTGCCAGCAGCACGGGCCAAGAGACCCAGTACTTC. Protein sequence: CASSTGQETQYF.